These 20 T cell receptor beta chains originate from one sample sequenced in a study of CD8 T cells in ankylosing spondylitis. TCRdb redid the calling of the 5' RACE reads with MiXCR, one entry per CDR3 protein. The repertoire consists of about 160,000 distinct CDR3 sequences, with roughly 44% occurring once and the leading ten covering 15%. Sequenced sample: synovial fluid, either unsorted or a sorted T cell fraction (not recorded which). All receptors derive from a male donor with ankylosing spondylitis.

This chain links TRBV12-3 or TRBV12-4 with TRBJ2-1; D is unresolved. Between the trimmed V and J ends, which lost 7 bases and 5 bases, there was a span of 15 bases. The CDR3 covers 14 residues. In nucleotides, the CDR3 is TGTGCCAGCACCTTAATATGGAGTAACAATGAGCAGTTCTTC. It yields the protein CASTLIWSNNEQFF.

As concerns this clonotype: Germline and junction disagree at one end, which may indicate a read error. The V call is TRBV7-9, the J call TRBJ2-1; 10 bases are shared with TRBD2. Germline V gene lookup returns CDR1 SEHNR and CDR2 FQNEAQ (reference sequence). The CDR3 sequence is 17 residues long. CDR3 in amino acids: CASSYGLAGGPSLEQFF. The DNA of the CDR3 is TGTGCTAGCAGCTACGGATTAGCGGGGGGCCCTTCTTTGGAGCAGTTCTTC.

Only a few counts were recorded for this clonotype. The chain uses TRBV12-3 or TRBV12-4 and TRBJ1-5, with D possibly TRBD1 on 6 matching bases. The CDR3 sequence is 14 residues long. Trimming took off 3 bases at V and 7 bases at J, with 13 bases between the two ends. The CDR3 loop is CASSFLGAGQPQHF. The CDR3 nucleotides read TGTGCCAGCAGTTTTTTGGGGGCCGGGCAGCCCCAGCATTTT.

This clonotype was seen repeatedly, ten times or more. The chain uses TRBV6-5 and TRBJ1-5; tentative D call: TRBD1 (6 bases). This CDR3 comprises 12 residues. V was pared by 6 bases and J by 3 bases, with 6 bases between. Germline-derived CDR1 and CDR2 are MNHEY and SVGAGI. CDR3 bases: TGTGCCAGCAGGGGGGCCAATCAGCCCCAGCATTTT. It yields the protein CASRGANQPQHF.

The chain carries TRBV27 and TRBJ1-3; 9 nucleotides agree with TRBD1. Per germline, CDR1 MNHEY and CDR2 SMNVEV (reference sequence). With V trimmed by 3 bases and J by 0 bases, 9 bases remained unmatched. The CDR3 is 18 amino acids. The CDR3 coding sequence is TGTGCCAGCAGTTTCTCCCGGGACAGGGAACACTCTGGAAACACCATATATTTT. Its translation: CASSFSRDREHSGNTIYF.

This sequence joins TRBV20-1 and TRBJ2-7; 9 bases map to TRBD2. V shed 1 base, J shed 0 bases, and the junction held 7 bases outside the gene matches. Looked up from germline, CDR1 is DFQATT and CDR2 is SNEGSKA (reference sequence). This CDR3 region has 16 residues. CDR3 region: CSARGWREGFSYEQYF. CDR3 DNA sequence: TGCAGTGCTAGAGGTTGGCGGGAGGGCTTCTCCTACGAGCAGTACTTC.

The rearrangement joins TRBV18 to TRBJ2-1; D might be TRBD2 (6 bases). This CDR3 is 14 amino acids long. V was pared by 3 bases and J by 4 bases, with 10 bases between. CDR1 is KGHSH, CDR2 LQKENI, per germline. In DNA form, the CDR3 reads TGTGCCAGCTCACCCCCGGGGGAGTACAATGAGCAGTTCTTC. Protein product: CASSPPGEYNEQFF.

This clonotype was detected only a few times. The chain carries TRBV12-3 or TRBV12-4 and TRBJ2-2; D is uncertain. The ends were cut back, 10 bases at V and 0 bases at J, with 12 bases in the middle. The CDR3 extends over 14 amino acids. The CDR3 is CATSVVANTGELFF. The CDR3 nucleotides read TGTGCCACCTCCGTTGTGGCGAACACCGGGGAGCTGTTTTTT.

The chain couples TRBV7-9 to TRBJ1-6; TRBD1 aligns across 9 bases. The trim removed 6 bases at V and 6 bases at J, leaving 6 bases unmatched. This CDR3 is built from 15 residues. In germline, CDR1 is SEHNR, CDR2 FQNEAQ (reference sequence). The CDR3 sequence is CASRSTGGLNSPLHF. In nucleotides, the CDR3 is TGTGCCAGCAGGTCGACAGGGGGGCTTAATTCACCCCTCCACTTT.

This clonotype was detected a few times. The chain carries TRBV9 and TRBJ2-1; D is undetermined. The CDR3 consists of 18 residues. V was clipped by 2 bases and J by 3 bases, with 21 bases between them. In germline, CDR1 is SGDLS, CDR2 YYNGEE. CDR3 coding DNA: TGTGCCAGCAGCGTCCGTCCCCGTTTAGGCGGAATCTACAATGAGCAGTTCTTC. Protein sequence: CASSVRPRLGGIYNEQFF.

This clonotype was detected a few times. The chain employs TRBV7-4 and TRBJ2-1; possibly TRBD1 or TRBD2 for D (7 bases each). Germline lookup yields CDR1 SGHVT and CDR2 SQSDAQ. Trimming removed 5 bases from V and 7 bases from J, with 12 bases in between. This CDR3 contains 13 residues. Here the CDR3 DNA reads TGTGCCAGCAGCAGGGAGGGACAGAATGAGCAGTTCTTC. Encoded protein: CASSREGQNEQFF.

This clonotype was seen only a few times. J is TRBJ1-2 and V is TRBV5-1; 9 bases agree with TRBD1. Trimming cost V 5 bases and J 6 bases; bases outside gene matches: 8. Germline CDR1 is SGHRS and CDR2 is YFSETQ. The length of the CDR3 is 14 residues. CDR3 in DNA: TGCGCCAGCAGAGAAACCGGGACAGGGAATGGCTACACCTTC. Translated, it gives CASRETGTGNGYTF.

This clonotype was counted only a few times. DNA for the CDR3: TGTGCCAGCAGCTTGGTGACTAGCGGGGGGGTGGATACGCAGTATTTT. It codes for CASSLVTSGGVDTQYF. This chain connects TRBV5-5 to TRBJ2-3; 14 nucleotides match TRBD2. This CDR3 has 16 amino acids. From germline, CDR1 is SGHKS and CDR2 YYEKEE (reference sequence). J gave up 6 bases and V 0 bases, and 3 bases lay outside the gene matches.

J is TRBJ2-4 and V is TRBV20-1, with D hard to call. The CDR3 runs 14 residues. The ends were cut back, 6 bases at V and 4 bases at J, with 16 bases in the middle. Looked up from germline, CDR1 is DFQATT and CDR2 is SNEGSKA (reference sequence). The CDR3 bases are TGCAGTGCGCGCCTATTACGGAAAAAAAACATTCAGTACTTC. This codes for CSARLLRKKNIQYF.

The J gene is TRBJ2-7, the V gene TRBV14; D possibly corresponds to TRBD1 (5 bases). Germline CDR1 reads SGHDN; CDR2 reads FVKESK. The CDR3 loop spans 14 amino acids. V lost 3 bases and J lost 2, with 11 bases in between. For the CDR3, the DNA is TGTGCCAGCAGCCAGCAAACAGGAACCTACGAGCAGTACTTC. This encodes CASSQQTGTYEQYF.

Only a few counts were recorded for this clonotype. J is TRBJ2-1 and V is TRBV29-1; D is perhaps TRBD1 (5 bases). Germline CDR1 is SQVTM and CDR2 is ANQGSEA. The V gene lost 4 bases and the J gene lost 6 bases, with 16 bases spanning the gap. The CDR3 extends over 14 amino acids. CDR3 in amino acids: CSVVGAILSNEQFF. The CDR3 region has the DNA TGCAGCGTTGTAGGGGCGATCCTATCCAATGAGCAGTTCTTC.

This clonotype was seen a handful of times. V gene TRBV4-1 combines with J gene TRBJ2-1, with a possible D match to TRBD2 (5 bases). The germline V gene has CDR1 MGHRA and CDR2 YSYEKL. The ends were cut back, 2 bases at V and 1 base at J, with 18 bases in the middle. The CDR3 covers 18 residues. The CDR3 is CASSQPPFGRGSYNEQFF. The CDR3 DNA is TGCGCCAGCAGCCAACCCCCCTTCGGTCGCGGGTCCTACAATGAGCAGTTCTTC.

This clonotype was counted between two and nine times. The chain joins TRBV7-8 to TRBJ2-5; a possible D gene is TRBD2 (7 bases). Germline CDR1 SGHVS, CDR2 FQNEAQ. The V gene lost 0 bases and the J gene lost 2 bases, with 10 bases spanning the gap. The CDR3 totals 15 residues. CDR3 nucleotide sequence: TGTGCCAGCAGCTTAGCGGGGGGGCAACAAGAGACCCAGTACTTC. As protein: CASSLAGGQQETQYF.

V gene TRBV13 combines with J gene TRBJ2-1, with D tentatively TRBD2 (5 bases). V was shortened by 2 bases and J by 8 bases, with 13 bases between the two germline ends. Per germline, CDR1 PRHDT and CDR2 FYEKMQ (reference sequence). The CDR3 is 14 residues long. The CDR3 nucleotides read TGTGCCAGCAGCTTATGGACCTACGGGGATGAGCAGTTCTTC. The encoded protein is CASSLWTYGDEQFF.

This clonotype showed up just a few times. The rearrangement links TRBV28 to TRBJ1-1; D uncertain. Trimming shortened V by 3 bases and J by 8 bases, and 19 bases separated the two germline ends. Germline V gene sequence: CDR1 MDHEN, CDR2 SYDVKM. The CDR3 totals 15 residues. The CDR3 loop is CASSFVLRRTREAFF. The CDR3 DNA reads TGTGCCAGCAGTTTTGTTCTTCGCCGAACTAGGGAAGCTTTCTTT. Full variable domain (outside the CDR3, taken from reference TRBV28 and TRBJ1-1): DVKVTQSSRYLVKRTGEKVFLECVQDMDHENMFWYRQDPGLGLRLIYFSYDVKMKEKGDIPEGYSVSREKKERFSLILESASTNQTSMYLCASSFVLRRTREAFFGQGTRLTVV.